This record looks at one T cell receptor beta chain sequence and its context. This sample was included in a study of blood T cell repertoires in COVID-19. Study context: COVID-19 samples, acute and convalescent, were from the United States, Italy and Spain. Nucleic acid was either cDNA or gDNA, and it came from T cells, B-cell-depleted T cells, or PBMCs.

V trimming: 1 base; J trimming: 4 bases; junction bases outside the gene matches: 0. Germline CDR1 KGHDR, CDR2 SFDVKD. The CDR3 runs to 14 residues. Original data processing: Cell counts per sample came from amplifying reference gene primers. Clones were read by immunoSEQ multiplex PCR, and TCRdb kept only the in-frame ones, dropping some. V, J and clone size derive from that table, while D and trimming were established from the DNA sequence. The sample includes 200,000 to 250,000 clones, roughly 89% of them seen just once. The sequenced material came from peripheral blood. The TCR originated in a man aged 30 to 45 who had recovered from COVID-19. The chain has TRBV24-1 and TRBJ2-1; TRBD2 matches 7 bases. In nucleotides, the CDR3 is TGTGCCACCAGTGATTTCGGGGGGTACAATGAGCAGTTCTTC. Protein product: CATSDFGGYNEQFF.